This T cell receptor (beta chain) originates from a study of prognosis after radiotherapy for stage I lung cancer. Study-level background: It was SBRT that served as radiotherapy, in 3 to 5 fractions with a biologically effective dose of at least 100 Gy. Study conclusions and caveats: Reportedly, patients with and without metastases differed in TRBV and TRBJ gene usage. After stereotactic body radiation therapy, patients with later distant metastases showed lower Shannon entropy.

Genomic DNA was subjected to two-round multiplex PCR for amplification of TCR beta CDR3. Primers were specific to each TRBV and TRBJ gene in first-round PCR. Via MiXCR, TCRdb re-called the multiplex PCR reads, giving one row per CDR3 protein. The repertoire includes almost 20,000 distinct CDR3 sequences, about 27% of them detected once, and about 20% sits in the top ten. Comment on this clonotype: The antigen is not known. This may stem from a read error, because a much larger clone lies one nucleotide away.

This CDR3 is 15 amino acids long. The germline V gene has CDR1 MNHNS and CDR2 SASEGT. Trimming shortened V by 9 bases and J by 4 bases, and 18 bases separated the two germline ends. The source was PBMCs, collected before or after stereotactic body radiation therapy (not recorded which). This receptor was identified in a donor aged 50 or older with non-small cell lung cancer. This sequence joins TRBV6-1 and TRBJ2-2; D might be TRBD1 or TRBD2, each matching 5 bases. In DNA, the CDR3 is TGTGCCAGTATCCCCCCGGATGGGGGCACCGGGGAGCTGTTTTTT. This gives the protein CASIPPDGGTGELFF.